Listed here are 23 T cell receptor beta chains from one sample, sequenced in a study of T cell changes during pregnancy in multiple sclerosis. Assay used: immunoSEQ multiplex PCR; TCRdb lists only in-frame clones, some missing. The sample lists roughly 40,000 clones; roughly 90% were seen once. The source was CD8+ T cells from peripheral blood mononuclear cells, collected in the first trimester of pregnancy. The receptors derive from a female donor with multiple sclerosis, enrolled in a pregnancy study.

This sequence joins TRBV4-1 and TRBJ2-1; D call uncertain. This CDR3 contains 14 residues. Between the trimmed V and J ends, which lost 0 bases and 3 bases, there was a span of 6 bases. The germline V gene has CDR1 MGHRA and CDR2 YSYEKL. The CDR3 loop is CASSQDSSYNEQFF. The DNA of the CDR3 is TGCGCCAGCAGCCAAGATAGCAGCTACAATGAGCAGTTCTTC.

V usage is TRBV5-4 and J usage is TRBJ1-2; TRBD1 matches 8 bases. This CDR3 is 14 amino acids long. Germline values: CDR1 SGHNT, CDR2 YYREEE (reference sequence). J lost 3 bases, V lost 4 bases, and 5 bases had no gene match. CDR3 in amino acids: CASSDQQGDYGYTF. Written as DNA, the CDR3 is TGTGCCAGCAGCGATCAACAGGGGGACTATGGCTACACCTTC.

The rearrangement links TRBV5-1 to TRBJ1-2; 10 bases align to TRBD1. The CDR3 covers 16 residues. Germline V gene lookup returns CDR1 SGHRS and CDR2 YFSETQ. The J segment lost 4 bases and the V segment lost 3 bases, leaving 9 bases of the junction unmatched. CDR3 loop: CASSWDRGIEVYGYTF. In nucleotides, the CDR3 is TGCGCCAGCAGCTGGGACAGGGGAATTGAGGTCTATGGCTACACCTTC.

The rearrangement joins TRBV6-1 to TRBJ1-5, with unresolved D. V dropped 2 bases and J dropped 2 bases, with 13 bases sitting between them. From germline, CDR1 is MNHNS and CDR2 SASEGT. CDR3 length: 16 amino acids. CDR3 DNA sequence: TGTGCCAGCAGTGAATGGATGGCGGATCGCAATCAGCCCCAGCATTTT. Translating gives CASSEWMADRNQPQHF.

The chain employs TRBV5-1 and TRBJ1-2; D gene uncertain. CDR3 length equals 11 residues. Germline V gene data show CDR1 as SGHRS and CDR2 as YFSETQ. Trimming removed 5 bases from V and 6 bases from J, with 8 bases in between. The CDR3 coding sequence is TGCGCCAGCAGTTCTTATGATGGCTACACCTTC. Translation gives CASSSYDGYTF. Together with reference TRBV5-1 and TRBJ1-2, the CDR3 gives the full variable domain: KAGVTQTPRYLIKTRGQQVTLSCSPISGHRSVSWYQQTPGQGLQFLFEYFSETQRNKGNFPGRFSGRQFSNSRSEMNVSTLELGDSALYLCASSSYDGYTFGSGTRLTVV.

J is TRBJ1-6 and V is TRBV4-1; 9 bases are shared with TRBD1. Germline V gives CDR1 MGHRA, CDR2 YSYEKL. With 3 bases clipped from V and 9 bases from J, the junction kept 6 bases outside the gene matches. The CDR3 has 15 amino acids. The CDR3 bases are TGCGCCAGCAGCCAGACACAGGGGGCGGTTTCACCCCTCCACTTT. Its protein is CASSQTQGAVSPLHF.

The chain recombines TRBV5-5 with TRBJ2-7, with 7 positions matching TRBD2. The CDR3 runs to 14 residues. After removal of 4 bases from V and 2 bases from J, the junction contained 6 bases not matched to a gene. Germline V gene sequence: CDR1 SGHKS, CDR2 YYEKEE (reference sequence). CDR3 sequence: CASSPPGGTYEQYF. CDR3 bases: TGTGCCAGCAGCCCGCCGGGAGGTACCTACGAGCAGTACTTC.

The chain uses TRBV27 and TRBJ1-1; 8 bases agree with TRBD1. The germline CDR1 and CDR2 sequences are MNHEY and SMNVEV (reference sequence). This CDR3 has 14 residues. With V trimmed by 3 bases and J by 5 bases, 5 bases remained unmatched. The CDR3 DNA follows: TGTGCCAGCAGTTTGGGGACAGGCGGGACTGAAGCTTTCTTT. It is translated as CASSLGTGGTEAFF.

This chain connects TRBV2 to TRBJ1-3; D gene uncertain. The CDR3 is 15 amino acids. The V end lost 3 bases, the J end lost 2 bases, and 11 bases lay between the germline ends. Germline-derived CDR1 and CDR2 are SNHLY and FYNNEI. For the CDR3, the DNA is TGTGCCAGCAGTGAGTGGCAGGCAACTGGAAACACCATATATTTT. It specifies CASSEWQATGNTIYF.

Note on this clone: The sample contains more than one DNA sequence encoding this CDR3. This rearrangement joins TRBV11-2 to TRBJ2-1, with 10 bases that match TRBD2. The CDR3 spans 15 residues. V shed 7 bases, J shed 7 bases, and the junction held 10 bases outside the gene matches. CDR1 is SGHAT and CDR2 is FQNNGV in the germline V gene. The CDR3 reads CASNLPASGGNEQFF. The DNA for the CDR3 is TGTGCCAGCAACCTACCGGCTAGCGGGGGAAATGAGCAGTTCTTC.

The CDR3 here is CASSSGTLETQYF. The CDR3 DNA reads as TGTGCCAGCAGCTCCGGGACACTTGAGACCCAGTACTTC. The genes are TRBV7-9 and TRBJ2-5, with a tentative D call TRBD1 (6 bases). Germline CDR1 and CDR2: SEHNR and FQNEAQ (reference sequence). The CDR3 runs 13 residues. Trimming removed 4 bases from V and 5 bases from J, with 11 bases in between.

The chain recombines TRBV14 with TRBJ1-1; D might be TRBD1 (5 bases). Trimming shortened V by 1 base and J by 0 bases, and 9 bases separated the two germline ends. Germline V gene lookup returns CDR1 SGHDN and CDR2 FVKESK. The CDR3 sequence is 15 residues long. The CDR3: CASSQVGGMNTEAFF. The CDR3 DNA reads as TGTGCCAGCAGCCAAGTCGGGGGTATGAACACTGAAGCTTTCTTT.

The chain has TRBV15 and TRBJ2-3; 8 bases map to TRBD2. Germline-derived CDR1 and CDR2 are LNHNV and YYDKDF (reference sequence). CDR3 size: 14 residues. J lost 9 bases, V lost 2 bases, and 7 bases had no gene match. The CDR3 sequence is CATSRLTGGATQYF. DNA for the CDR3: TGTGCCACCAGCAGATTAACCGGGGGGGCCACGCAGTATTTT.

This chain links TRBV2 with TRBJ2-1; 9 bases line up with TRBD2. CDR1 and CDR2 (germline): SNHLY, FYNNEI. The CDR3 is 14 amino acids. After removal of 10 bases from V and 6 bases from J, the junction contained 10 bases not matched to a gene. This chain's CDR3 is CATLLAGETNEQFF. In nucleotides, the CDR3 is TGTGCCACCCTTTTAGCGGGGGAAACCAATGAGCAGTTCTTC.

As for this clone: Without the conserved terminal phenylalanine or tryptophan, this CDR3 likely stems from a read error. The limits of the CDR3 on the DNA are not certain, so only TCRdb's listed CDR3 is given. This sequence joins TRBV7-7 and TRBJ1-6; the table assigns TRBD1, which was not confirmed against the DNA. Germline V gene lookup returns CDR1 SSHAT and CDR2 FNYEAQ (reference sequence). The CDR3 is 11 residues long, ends included. The CDR3 is CASSYGQAKQN.

The CDR3 reads CASSMTGYAEAFF. The CDR3 nucleotides are TGTGCCAGCAGCATGACAGGGTACGCTGAAGCTTTCTTT. The rearrangement joins TRBV5-6 to TRBJ1-1; TRBD1 agrees at 7 bases. CDR3 length: 13 residues. Germline V CDR1 and CDR2: SGHDT, YYEEEE. The ends lost 4 bases at V and 6 bases at J; junction bases unmatched: 6.

The chain combines TRBV6-5 with TRBJ1-6, with 9 nucleotides matching TRBD1. This CDR3 is built from 16 residues. V lost 3 bases to trimming and J lost 8 bases; unmatched junction nucleotides: 8. CDR1 MNHEY and CDR2 SVGAGI come from the germline V gene. The CDR3 coding sequence is TGTGCCAGCAGTTATCGGCCGGGACAGGGTCATTCACCCCTCCACTTT. Its translation: CASSYRPGQGHSPLHF.

The chain couples TRBV6-1 to TRBJ2-7; TRBD2 is a possible D gene (6 bases). The V gene's germline CDR1 is MNHNS and CDR2 SASEGT. This CDR3 is 14 amino acids long. V was clipped by 1 base and J by 5 bases, with 12 bases between them. The CDR3 sequence is CASSEGGVFDEQYF. The DNA of the CDR3 is TGTGCCAGCAGTGAAGGGGGGGTGTTCGACGAGCAGTACTTC.

The rearrangement links TRBV5-1 to TRBJ2-5, with 10 bases that match TRBD2. CDR3 length equals 16 residues. V trimming: 1 base; J trimming: 5 bases; junction bases outside the gene matches: 8. From germline, CDR1 is SGHRS and CDR2 YFSETQ. The CDR3 spells CASSLSIAGGRETQYF. The DNA of the CDR3 is TGCGCCAGCAGCTTGAGTATAGCGGGGGGACGGGAGACCCAGTACTTC.

This clone is medium-sized. This sample includes further DNA sequences coding for the same CDR3. The chain carries TRBV19 and TRBJ2-1, with 8 bases matching TRBD2. The V and J ends lost 2 bases and 1 base, in that order; junction bases with no gene match: 4. From germline, CDR1 is LNHDA and CDR2 SQIVND (reference sequence). CDR3 size: 16 residues. CDR3 region: CASSIFAGGSYNEQFF. CDR3 nucleotide sequence: TGTGCCAGTAGTATATTCGCGGGGGGTTCCTACAATGAGCAGTTCTTC.

This chain uses TRBV15 with TRBJ1-1, with a tentative D call TRBD1 (5 bases). Trimming left V 2 bases short and J 1 base short, with 17 bases between. This CDR3 has 17 residues. Germline V gives CDR1 LNHNV, CDR2 YYDKDF (reference sequence). In DNA form, the CDR3 reads TGTGCCACCAGCAGAAGGGGCACGGACGCCGAGAACACTGAAGCTTTCTTT. Residues: CATSRRGTDAENTEAFF.

This chain connects TRBV9 to TRBJ2-2, with 8 bases that match TRBD2. Germline-derived CDR1 and CDR2 are SGDLS and YYNGEE. V dropped 0 bases and J dropped 1; count of bases not matched to a gene: 5. This CDR3 has 17 residues. CDR3 coding DNA: TGTGCCAGCAGCGTAGGGGGGCTAGCGGGGAACACCGGGGAGCTGTTTTTT. This codes for CASSVGGLAGNTGELFF. The full variable domain, in which reference TRBV9 and TRBJ2-2 provide the parts outside the CDR3, is DSGVTQTPKHLITATGQRVTLRCSPRSGDLSVYWYQQSLDQGLQFLIQYYNGEERAKGNILERFSAQQFPDLHSELNLSSLELGDSALYFCASSVGGLAGNTGELFFGEGSRLTVL.

This clone was picked up one time. The rearrangement uses TRBV15 and TRBJ2-5, with TRBD2 identical over 10 bases. V was clipped by 2 bases and J by 4 bases; unmatched bases: 10. Germline V gene lookup returns CDR1 LNHNV and CDR2 YYDKDF (reference sequence). This CDR3 contains 17 residues. The CDR3 DNA reads as TGTGCCACCAGCAGAAAAGCCGGGACTAGCGCGGCAGAGACCCAGTACTTC. The encoded protein is CATSRKAGTSAAETQYF.